The T cell receptor beta chain described here comes from a study of spatial heterogeneity in lung cancer. One entry per CDR3 protein results from TCRdb running MiXCR on the 5' RACE reads. The sample lists tens of thousands of distinct CDR3 sequences; approximately 12% were seen once. The sample's time point: blood at routine non-recurrence follow-up after resection. The authors sequenced whole RNA from tumor, nontumor lung or frozen PBMC without sorting. This clonotype was recorded many times. The sequence was collected from a male donor with early-stage non-small cell lung cancer. Sequenced here: PBMCs, sampled at follow-up.

CDR3 coding DNA: TGTGCCAGCAGCCCGGGACTAGCGGGAGCAGATACGCAGTATTTT. It is translated as CASSPGLAGADTQYF. The genes are TRBV12-3 or TRBV12-4 and TRBJ2-3; 14 bases map to TRBD2. V trimming: 6 bases; J trimming: 4 bases; junction bases outside the gene matches: 3. The CDR3 is 15 amino acids.